A selection of T cell receptor beta chains follows, all from one sample in a study of CD8 T cells in Susac syndrome. TCRdb used MiXCR to reprocess the immunoSEQ multiplex PCR reads, holding one entry per CDR3 protein. The sample lists 130,000 or so distinct CDR3 sequences; roughly 80% were seen once. Sample: CD8+ T cells from PBMCs. These receptors were taken from a human donor with multiple sclerosis. Each CDR3 is given with its conserved first and last residue. The order of the fields is J gene, clone size, D gene, V gene, CDR3 protein, CDR3 DNA. A D gene is named only where the DNA matches it firmly. For some rows the clone size is stated as once, few or many, or as a class when expanded; others skip it.

TRBJ2-3 | NA | NA | TRBV29-1 | CSVDDRGKGTDTQYF | TGCAGCGTTGATGACCGAGGGAAAGGCACAGATACGCAGTATTTT
TRBJ1-1 | NA | TRBD1 | TRBV19 | CASISGTGNTEAFF | TGTGCCAGTATATCCGGGACAGGGAACACTGAAGCTTTCTTT
TRBJ1-4 | NA | NA | TRBV20-1 | CSANTGMHEKLFF | TGCAGTGCTAATACAGGGATGCATGAAAAACTGTTTTTT
TRBJ1-1 | NA | TRBD1 | TRBV7-6 | CASSQTLDGTGGWDTEAFF | TGTGCCAGCAGCCAGACACTGGACGGGACAGGTGGATGGGACACTGAAGCTTTCTTT
TRBJ2-4 | few | NA | TRBV6-1 | CASLGRQSKNIQYF | TGTGCCAGCTTGGGGCGACAGTCCAAAAACATTCAGTACTTC
TRBJ1-5 | NA | TRBD1 | TRBV5-1 | CASSLRQGYSNQPQHF | TGCGCCAGCAGCTTGAGACAGGGGTATAGCAATCAGCCCCAGCATTTT
TRBJ2-7 | few | NA | TRBV2 | CASSLLNSYEQYF | TGTGCCAGCAGTCTGCTAAACTCCTACGAGCAGTACTTC
TRBJ2-5 | NA | TRBD1 | TRBV5-6 | CASSLQNRGAQETQYF | TGTGCCAGCAGCTTACAAAACAGGGGCGCCCAAGAGACCCAGTACTTC
TRBJ1-1 | NA | NA | TRBV5-6 | CASSFGQPEAFF | TGTGCCAGCAGCTTTGGACAGCCTGAAGCTTTCTTT
TRBJ1-1 | few | TRBD1 | TRBV6-6 | CASSYRGHSFSEAFF | TGTGCCAGCAGTTACAGGGGGCATTCCTTCTCTGAAGCTTTCTTT
TRBJ2-5 | NA | TRBD2 | TRBV9 | CASSVAGGPQETQYF | TGTGCCAGCAGCGTAGCGGGAGGGCCTCAAGAGACCCAGTACTTC
TRBJ2-1 | NA | TRBD2 | TRBV3-1 | CASRHTSAGARGNEQFF | TGTGCCAGCAGGCATACTAGCGCAGGAGCTAGAGGTAATGAGCAGTTCTTC
TRBJ2-4 | once | NA | TRBV9 | CASSASGLAKNIQYF | TGTGCCAGCAGCGCCAGCGGGCTAGCCAAAAACATTCAGTACTTC
TRBJ1-2 | few | NA | TRBV29-1 | CSVGDWTYGYTF | TGCAGCGTGGGGGACTGGACCTATGGCTACACCTTC
TRBJ1-5 | NA | NA | TRBV30 | CAWSAVEGDQPQHF | TGTGCCTGGAGTGCTGTCGAGGGAGATCAGCCCCAGCATTTT
TRBJ1-2 | NA | NA | TRBV27 | CASRGGAYGYTF | TGTGCCAGCAGGGGGGGGGCTTATGGCTACACCTTC
TRBJ1-4 | NA | TRBD1 | TRBV19 | CAIGGTGSNEKLFF | TGTGCCATCGGCGGGACAGGGTCTAATGAAAAACTGTTTTTT
TRBJ2-1 | NA | NA | TRBV2 | CASIPIGGYLNEQFF | TGTGCCAGCATCCCAATAGGGGGGTATCTAAATGAGCAGTTCTTC
TRBJ2-1 | NA | NA | TRBV6-5 | CASALRTDFEQFF | TGTGCCAGCGCGTTACGAACGGACTTTGAGCAGTTCTTC
TRBJ2-4 | NA | TRBD2 | TRBV13 | CASSAPRLAAKNIQYF | TGTGCCAGCAGCGCACCTCGACTAGCGGCCAAAAACATTCAGTACTTC
TRBJ1-6 | once | NA | TRBV27 | CASGRRGMGIPDNSPLHF | TGTGCCAGCGGACGAAGGGGGATGGGGATTCCTGATAATTCACCCCTCCACTTT
TRBJ1-1 | NA | NA | TRBV6-5 | CASKIGRSWGTEAFF | TGTGCCAGCAAAATCGGACGGTCCTGGGGCACTGAAGCTTTCTTT
TRBJ2-2 | NA | TRBD1 | TRBV7-9 | CASRPRQGLNTGELFF | TGTGCCAGCAGGCCTAGACAGGGGCTGAACACCGGGGAGCTGTTTTTT
TRBJ2-2 | NA | NA | TRBV10-3 | CAISDRFGQGATGELFF | TGTGCCATCAGTGATAGATTTGGGCAGGGCGCGACCGGGGAGCTGTTTTTT
TRBJ1-4 | NA | TRBD1 | TRBV12-3/TRBV12-4 | CASSHPPDREAGRDEKLFF | TGTGCCAGCAGTCACCCCCCGGACAGGGAAGCAGGGAGAGATGAAAAACTGTTTTTT
TRBJ2-3 | once | NA | TRBV21-1 | CASSKGRSYTDTQYF | TGTGCCAGCAGCAAAGGGAGGTCCTACACAGATACGCAGTATTTT
TRBJ1-4 | NA | NA | TRBV7-9 | CASSIGPRNKKLFF | TGTGCCAGCAGCATAGGACCGCGAAATAAAAAACTGTTTTTT
TRBJ2-7 | NA | NA | TRBV4-1 | CASSQADSYEQYF | TGCGCCAGCAGCCAGGCCGACAGCTACGAGCAGTACTTC
TRBJ1-5 | NA | TRBD1 | TRBV4-1 | CASSQADREDQPQHF | TGCGCCAGCAGCCAGGCAGACAGGGAGGATCAGCCCCAGCATTTT
TRBJ2-1 | few | NA | TRBV5-1 | CASSLFLRAEQFF | TGCGCCAGCAGCTTGTTTCTGCGGGCTGAGCAGTTCTTC
TRBJ1-5 | NA | NA | TRBV20-1 | CSALENWLQPQHF | TGCAGTGCTCTAGAGAATTGGCTCCAGCCCCAGCATTTT
TRBJ1-5 | NA | TRBD1 | TRBV12-3/TRBV12-4 | CASSWGQGETRPQHF | TGTGCCAGCAGTTGGGGGCAGGGGGAGACTAGGCCCCAGCATTTT
TRBJ1-1 | NA | NA | TRBV10-3 | CAINPRGEAEAFF | TGTGCCATCAACCCGAGAGGGGAGGCTGAAGCTTTCTTT
TRBJ2-1 | NA | NA | TRBV7-9 | CASSLELLNEQFF | TGTGCCAGCAGCTTAGAACTCCTCAATGAGCAGTTCTTC
TRBJ1-1 | NA | TRBD1 | TRBV5-1 | CASSFTDRGGTEAFF | TGCGCCAGCAGCTTTACCGACAGGGGGGGGACTGAAGCTTTCTTT
TRBJ2-2 | NA | NA | TRBV19 | CASSIRGVGTGELFF | TGTGCCAGTAGTATCCGAGGGGTTGGCACCGGGGAGCTGTTTTTT
TRBJ2-5 | NA | NA | TRBV6-5 | CASSMDRRGQYF | TGTGCCAGCAGTATGGACAGGCGGGGCCAGTACTTC
TRBJ2-1 | NA | TRBD2 | TRBV29-1 | CSVELSGSASDEQFF | TGCAGCGTTGAATTAAGCGGGAGCGCCTCCGATGAGCAGTTCTTC